This is a list of T cell receptor beta chains from one sample in a study of graft-versus-host responses after intestinal transplantation. Sequencing was performed with immunoSEQ multiplex PCR; in TCRdb, only in-frame clones are kept and a portion is missing. The profile shows approximately 70,000 clones, 80% to 95% of them singletons. The sample consisted of bone marrow, taken roughly 110 weeks after intestinal transplantation. The receptors were gathered from a human patient who received an intestinal transplant, so some T cells may come from the graft donor. Each CDR3 is given with its conserved first and last residue. Fields, in order: J gene, D gene, V gene, clone size, CDR3 protein, CDR3 DNA. A D gene is named only where the DNA matches it firmly. Clone size is shown for a subset of rows, as once, few, many or a class of expanded clone.

TRBJ2-4 | . | TRBV5-4 | . | CASSSEGGSLGKNIQYF | TGTGCCAGCAGCTCGGAGGGGGGTTCACTGGGCAAAAACATTCAGTACTTC
TRBJ2-7 | TRBD1 | TRBV6-1 | . | CASTRTGTYEQYF | TGTGCCAGCACCCGGACAGGGACCTACGAGCAGTACTTC
TRBJ2-7 | . | TRBV6-1 | medium-sized | CASSWGGYEQYF | TGTGCCAGCAGCTGGGGTGGCTACGAGCAGTACTTC
TRBJ1-1 | . | TRBV5-5 | . | CASSFRDRNTEAFF | TGTGCCAGCAGCTTCAGGGATCGGAACACTGAAGCTTTCTTT
TRBJ1-6 | . | TRBV6-5 | . | CASGEQGYNSPLHF | TGTGCCAGCGGAGAACAGGGTTACAATTCACCCCTCCACTTT
TRBJ2-5 | . | TRBV2 | . | CATTQETQYF | TGTGCCACCACACAAGAGACCCAGTACTTC
TRBJ2-3 | TRBD1 | TRBV15 | . | CATSRGDRADTQYF | TGTGCCACCAGCAGAGGGGACAGGGCAGATACGCAGTATTTT
TRBJ2-5 | TRBD2 | TRBV11-1 | . | CASSSIAGVEETQYF | TGTGCCAGCAGCTCCATAGCGGGAGTGGAAGAGACCCAGTACTTC
TRBJ2-5 | . | TRBV7-2 | . | CASSLALRAQYF | TGTGCCAGCAGCTTAGCCCTACGGGCCCAGTACTTC
TRBJ2-7 | . | TRBV9 | . | CASLLSLNPSLNFKQYF | TGTGCCAGCCTTTTGAGCCTCAACCCGAGTCTTAACTTTAAGCAGTACTTC
TRBJ2-4 | TRBD1 | TRBV7-2 | . | CASSLEGGQGARNQYF | TGTGCCAGCAGCTTAGAGGGTGGACAGGGGGCGCGTAATCAGTACTTC
TRBJ2-1 | TRBD2 | TRBV5-3 | once | CARSLVLAGGPQGDEQFF | TGTGCCAGAAGCTTGGTCCTAGCGGGAGGGCCTCAGGGGGATGAGCAGTTCTTC
TRBJ2-2 | . | TRBV7-7 | . | CASSSSGVGTGELFF | TGTGCCAGCAGCTCGTCGGGAGTGGGAACCGGGGAGCTGTTTTTT
TRBJ2-5 | . | TRBV7-9 | . | CASSLRGGRRGETQYF | TGTGCCAGCAGCTTACGTGGCGGCCGGCGTGGGGAGACCCAGTACTTC
TRBJ2-3 | . | TRBV14 | . | CASSSPGYSTDTQYF | TGTGCCAGCTCCTCTCCGGGATACAGCACAGATACGCAGTATTTT
TRBJ2-3 | . | TRBV7-3 | . | CASSPLRGGTDTQYF | TGTGCCAGCAGCCCCCTCCGGGGTGGCACAGATACGCAGTATTTT
TRBJ2-2 | TRBD1 | TRBV9 | . | CASSLRRGTGGSGELFF | TGTGCCAGCAGCCTCCGTCGAGGGACAGGGGGCTCCGGGGAGCTGTTTTTT
TRBJ2-7 | . | TRBV10-2 | . | CASRDTIYEQYF | TGCGCCAGCAGGGACACCATCTACGAGCAGTACTTC
TRBJ1-6 | . | TRBV12-5 | . | CASGLGQGRDSPLHF | TGTGCTAGTGGTTTGGGGCAGGGTAGGGATTCACCCCTCCACTTT
TRBJ2-1 | TRBD2 | TRBV6-5 | . | CASTALSGAPDEQFF | TGTGCCAGCACCGCACTAAGCGGGGCACCCGATGAGCAGTTCTTC